This TCR beta chain was identified during a study of T cells expressing NK-cell markers. Study overall: Eight donors were sequenced, of whom seven were HCMV-seropositive, while the remaining one was HCMV-seronegative.

The CDR3 contains 14 residues. CDR1 and CDR2 (germline): MDHEN, SYDVKM. Libraries used 5'RACE template switching adding universal primer site and UMIs. Reanalyzing the 5' RACE reads, TCRdb keeps one entry per CDR3 protein, without DNA. This sample's clone table lists hundreds of thousands of distinct CDR3 sequences. The chain joins TRBV28 to TRBJ2-7. The sequencing sample was made of blood T cells: a sorted CD56 or NKG2C T cell subset, CD4+ or CD8+ T cells, or bulk PBMC T cells (not recorded which). The TCR was taken from a man younger than 30 in good health. The CDR3 loop reads CASSPRGARYEQYF. The full variable domain, with the rest looked up from reference TRBV28 and TRBJ2-7, is DVKVTQSSRYLVKRTGEKVFLECVQDMDHENMFWYRQDPGLGLRLIYFSYDVKMKEKGDIPEGYSVSREKKERFSLILESASTNQTSMYLCASSPRGARYEQYFGPGTRLTVT.